The 14 T cell receptor beta chains presented below share a single source sample, sequenced in a study of Ad26.COV2.S vaccination and SARS-CoV-2 variants. Clones were read by immunoSEQ multiplex PCR, and TCRdb kept only the in-frame ones, dropping some. Here the sample spans 400,000 to 450,000 clones, about 90% being singletons. Described treatment: roughly 18 received Ad26.COV2.S at low or high dose, single or two shots; 5 received placebo; per-sample allocation not given. The samples were gathered on day 63 after the first injection of vaccine or placebo. This specimen was peripheral blood, taken in a trial of Ad26.COV2.S vaccine versus placebo. These receptors were obtained from a person between 18 and 59 years old who received the Ad26.COV2.S COVID-19 vaccine or a placebo.

J is TRBJ2-3 and V is TRBV3-1 (or the pseudogene TRBV3-2), with 8 bases fitting TRBD2. The CDR3 sequence is 17 residues long. The V gene end was trimmed by 0 bases and the J gene end by 2 bases; junction bases not matched to a gene: 7. Germline V gene sequence: CDR1 LGHDT, CDR2 YNNKEL (reference sequence). The DNA for the CDR3 is TGTGCCAGCAGCCAAGATGAGAGCGGGAGAGACACAGATACGCAGTATTTT. This translates into CASSQDESGRDTDTQYF.

This clone showed up just once. The chain carries TRBV19 and TRBJ1-1; TRBD1 matches at 10 bases. V lost 6 bases, J lost 3 bases, and 4 bases stayed unmatched. The CDR3 runs to 14 residues. The germline gives CDR1 LNHDA, CDR2 SQIVND (reference sequence). In DNA, the CDR3 is TGTGCCAGTAGCGAAGGACAGGGGGACACTGAAGCTTTCTTT. The encoded protein is CASSEGQGDTEAFF.

The CDR3 nucleotides are TGTGCCAGTAGTATGGTAGGCGGTCATAGCACAGATACGCAGTATTTT. Amino acid sequence: CASSMVGGHSTDTQYF. This rearrangement joins TRBV19 to TRBJ2-3; D gene unclear. V was clipped by 3 bases and J by 0 bases, with 13 bases between them. The CDR3 is 16 amino acids. Germline CDR1 reads LNHDA; CDR2 reads SQIVND (reference sequence).

The chain couples TRBV6-2 or TRBV6-3 to TRBJ2-7; TRBD1 matches 9 bases. CDR3 length: 15 amino acids. The ends lost 1 base at V and 3 bases at J; junction bases unmatched: 4. Germline CDR1 is MNHEY and CDR2 is SVGEGT. The CDR3, as DNA: TGTGCCAGCAGTTACTGGGACAGGGAACTCTACGAGCAGTACTTC. This sequence encodes CASSYWDRELYEQYF.

The chain combines TRBV6-5 with TRBJ1-2; tentatively, D is TRBD1 (5 bases). The CDR3 contains 14 residues. The ends were cut back, 8 bases at V and 5 bases at J, with 18 bases in the middle. Germline V gene sequence: CDR1 MNHEY, CDR2 SVGAGI. Here the CDR3 reads CASRQKGRRYGYTF. CDR3 coding DNA: TGTGCCAGCCGACAGAAGGGAAGGAGATATGGCTACACCTTC.

The genes are TRBV18 and TRBJ2-7; possibly TRBD1 for D (6 bases). The CDR3 is 17 residues long. Trimming removed 0 bases at V and 5 bases at J, with 20 bases between. Looked up from germline, CDR1 is KGHSH and CDR2 is LQKENI. DNA for the CDR3: TGTGCCAGCTCACCACCGCAACAGGGACGTGGGTGGGACGAGCAGTACTTC. Residues: CASSPPQQGRGWDEQYF.

The chain combines TRBV7-9 with TRBJ2-4; D uncertain. Germline CDR1 is SEHNR and CDR2 is FQNEAQ (reference sequence). There are 13 residues in the CDR3. The V gene lost 0 bases and the J gene lost 7 bases, with 7 bases spanning the gap. This CDR3 is CASSLAVDNIQYF. CDR3 in DNA: TGTGCCAGCAGCTTAGCGGTCGATAACATTCAGTACTTC.

CDR3 residues: CASSYSVAGELFF. In DNA, the CDR3 is TGTGCCAGCAGTTACTCGGTAGCCGGGGAGCTGTTTTTT. V usage is TRBV6-5 and J usage is TRBJ2-2, with unresolved D. The CDR3 is 13 amino acids. Germline lookup yields CDR1 MNHEY and CDR2 SVGAGI. The germline V and J ends were trimmed by 0 bases and 6 bases, with 5 bases remaining between them.

CDR3 residues: CATSGFAGTGTTEAFF. DNA for the CDR3: TGTGCCACCAGCGGGTTTGCCGGGACAGGGACCACTGAAGCTTTCTTT. The chain has TRBV15 and TRBJ1-1; 9 nucleotides line up with TRBD1. V shed 5 bases, J shed 4 bases, and the junction held 11 bases outside the gene matches. This CDR3 comprises 16 residues. In germline, CDR1 is LNHNV, CDR2 YYDKDF (reference sequence).

The chain is built from TRBV19 and TRBJ2-2; the D gene is possibly TRBD2 (6 bases). The CDR3 is 12 residues long. Trimming removed 8 bases at V and 8 bases at J, with 12 bases between. CDR1 LNHDA and CDR2 SQIVND come from the germline V gene (reference sequence). In DNA, the CDR3 is TGTGCCAGTTCGGAGGGTAGAGGGGAGCTGTTTTTT. Its translation is CASSEGRGELFF.

V usage is TRBV19 and J usage is TRBJ1-4; D is undetermined. The germline V gene encodes CDR1 LNHDA and CDR2 SQIVND (reference sequence). The CDR3 totals 14 residues. The V gene lost 10 bases and the J gene lost 10 bases, with 22 bases spanning the gap. The CDR3 bases are TGTGCCACCCGCCGTCCGGGAGGAGTGGCAAAACTGTTTTTT. It yields the protein CATRRPGGVAKLFF.

The J gene is TRBJ2-7, the V gene TRBV10-3; the match to TRBD2 covers 7 bases. Germline CDR1 and CDR2: ENHRY and SYGVKD. This CDR3 is built from 16 residues. Trimming cost V 0 bases and J 7 bases; bases outside gene matches: 12. The chain's CDR3 is CAISESGKRGPAEQYF. In nucleotides, the CDR3 is TGTGCCATCAGTGAGTCGGGGAAGCGGGGACCCGCTGAGCAGTACTTC.

The rearrangement uses TRBV5-1 and TRBJ1-1, with D maybe TRBD1 (6 bases). There are 14 residues in the CDR3. CDR1 and CDR2 (germline): SGHRS, YFSETQ. Trimming removed 7 bases from V and 1 base from J, with 14 bases in between. The CDR3 here is CASGPGGGNTEAFF. CDR3 in DNA: TGCGCCAGCGGGCCGGGGGGCGGGAACACTGAAGCTTTCTTT.

V gene TRBV7-9 combines with J gene TRBJ1-1; D is undetermined. This CDR3 contains 11 residues. CDR1 and CDR2 from the germline V gene are SEHNR and FQNEAQ (reference sequence). Trimming cost V 4 bases and J 4 bases, with 4 bases left between them. In DNA form, the CDR3 reads TGTGCCAGCAGCTGGAGCACTGAAGCTTTCTTT. It encodes CASSWSTEAFF. The variable domain in full, with the rest retrieved from reference TRBV7-9 and TRBJ1-1, is DTGVSQNPRHKITKRGQNVTFRCDPISEHNRLYWYRQTLGQGPEFLTYFQNEAQLEKSRLLSDRFSAERPKGSFSTLEIQRTEQGDSAMYLCASSWSTEAFFGQGTRLTVV.